One sample yielded the 7 T cell receptor beta chains listed below, sequenced in a study of vaccination effects on CD4 cells after COVID-19. Their specific antigens are unknown. Using viral peptide pools, the ViraFEST assay grew out antigen-specific CD4+ T cells prior to sequencing. Upon completion of approximately ten days in culture, CD4+ T cells were isolated. The data were produced by immunoSEQ multiplex PCR, yet TCRdb's version contains in-frame clones alone and is incomplete. This repertoire shows 50,000 to 75,000 clones, roughly 79% found once; its top ten account for less than 3%. The sequences come from CD4+ T cells from PBMCs cultured with HCoV-229E spike peptides, collected before COVID-19 vaccination. These receptors all stem from a human donor who received a COVID-19 vaccine.

A single count supports this clone. The chain couples TRBV29-1 to TRBJ1-5; tentatively, D is TRBD1 (6 bases). This CDR3 is built from 12 residues. Per the germline V gene, CDR1 is SQVTM and CDR2 is ANQGSEA. V was clipped by 4 bases and J by 8 bases, with 12 bases between them. The CDR3 nucleotides read TGCAGCGTTGTCGAGGGGGTTGAGCCCCAGCATTTT. Residues: CSVVEGVEPQHF.

The V call is TRBV24-1, the J call TRBJ2-3; 8 nucleotides match TRBD2. CDR3 length: 13 amino acids. The V and J ends lost 7 bases and 1 base, in that order; junction bases with no gene match: 0. In germline, CDR1 is KGHDR, CDR2 SFDVKD. CDR3 in amino acids: CATRTSGTDTQYF. The CDR3 DNA follows: TGTGCCACCAGGACTAGCGGCACAGATACGCAGTATTTT.

The chain links TRBV6-5 to TRBJ1-6; 8 nucleotides agree with TRBD1. The trim removed 8 bases at V and 8 bases at J, leaving 8 bases unmatched. The CDR3 is 14 amino acids. Looked up from germline, CDR1 is MNHEY and CDR2 is SVGAGI. The CDR3 region has the DNA TGTGCCAGCGCCCCCGGGACAGGTTATTCACCCCTCCACTTT. Translation gives CASAPGTGYSPLHF.

The rearrangement links TRBV28 to TRBJ1-4, with TRBD1 matching over 10 bases. The CDR3 length is 15 residues. V lost 3 bases, J lost 6 bases, and 4 bases stayed unmatched. In germline, CDR1 is MDHEN, CDR2 SYDVKM. The CDR3 reads CASSLAGTGDEKLFF. In nucleotides, the CDR3 is TGTGCCAGCAGTTTGGCCGGGACAGGGGATGAAAAACTGTTTTTT. The whole variable domain, remainder taken from reference TRBV28 and TRBJ1-4, is DVKVTQSSRYLVKRTGEKVFLECVQDMDHENMFWYRQDPGLGLRLIYFSYDVKMKEKGDIPEGYSVSREKKERFSLILESASTNQTSMYLCASSLAGTGDEKLFFGSGTQLSVL.

The chain uses TRBV6-6 and TRBJ2-6, with D perhaps matching TRBD1 (5 bases). V was cut by 5 bases and J by 1 base, with 30 bases left in between. CDR3 size: 22 residues. Per germline, CDR1 MNHNY and CDR2 SVGAGI (reference sequence). Here the CDR3 DNA reads TGTGCCAGCAGTCGTTCTCTTACAGGAATCATAAGTACGACTTCTGGGGCCAACGTCCTGACTTTC. This sequence encodes CASSRSLTGIISTTSGANVLTF.

The chain is built from TRBV6-5 and TRBJ1-1; 7 bases map to TRBD1. Per the germline V gene, CDR1 is MNHEY and CDR2 is SVGAGI. The trim removed 1 base at V and 8 bases at J, leaving 7 bases unmatched. The CDR3 is made up of 14 amino acids. CDR3 sequence reads: CASSYWQGETEAFF. Here the CDR3 DNA reads TGTGCCAGCAGTTACTGGCAGGGGGAGACAGAAGCTTTCTTT.

V gene TRBV2 combines with J gene TRBJ1-4, with 8 nucleotides matching TRBD1. Germline CDR1 is SNHLY and CDR2 is FYNNEI. CDR3 length: 15 residues. The ends lost 7 bases at V and 7 bases at J; junction bases unmatched: 11. The CDR3 sequence is CASTPSRGPLEKLFF. CDR3 DNA: TGTGCCAGCACCCCGAGCAGGGGGCCGCTTGAAAAACTGTTTTTT.